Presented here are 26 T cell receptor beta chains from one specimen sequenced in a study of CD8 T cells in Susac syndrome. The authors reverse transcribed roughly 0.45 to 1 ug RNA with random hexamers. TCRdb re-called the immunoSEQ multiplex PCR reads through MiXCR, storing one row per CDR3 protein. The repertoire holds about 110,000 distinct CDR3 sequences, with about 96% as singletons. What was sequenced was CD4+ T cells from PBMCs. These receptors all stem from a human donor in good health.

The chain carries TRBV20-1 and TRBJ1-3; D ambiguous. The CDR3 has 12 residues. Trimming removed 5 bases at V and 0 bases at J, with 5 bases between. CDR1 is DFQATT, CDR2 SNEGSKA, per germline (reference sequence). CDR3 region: CSAEVSGNTIYF. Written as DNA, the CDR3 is TGCAGTGCTGAGGTCTCTGGAAACACCATATATTTT.

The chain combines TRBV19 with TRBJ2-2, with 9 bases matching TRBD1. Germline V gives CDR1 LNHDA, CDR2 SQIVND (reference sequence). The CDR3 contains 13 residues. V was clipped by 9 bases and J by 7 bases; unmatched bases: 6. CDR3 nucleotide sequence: TGTGCCAGCGTCGGACAGGGGTACGGGGAGCTGTTTTTT. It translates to CASVGQGYGELFF.

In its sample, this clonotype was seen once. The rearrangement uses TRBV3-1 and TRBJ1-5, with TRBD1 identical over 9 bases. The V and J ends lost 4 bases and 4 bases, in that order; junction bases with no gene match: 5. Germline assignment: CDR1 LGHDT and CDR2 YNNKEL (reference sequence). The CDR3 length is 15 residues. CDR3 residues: CASSRGTGNNQPQHF. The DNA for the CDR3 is TGTGCCAGCAGCCGTGGGACAGGGAATAATCAGCCCCAGCATTTT.

CDR3 loop: CSARQGNQETQYF. The CDR3, as DNA: TGCAGTGCTAGACAGGGAAACCAAGAGACCCAGTACTTC. The gene calls are TRBV20-1 and TRBJ2-5; TRBD1 is a possible D gene (5 bases). V was cut by 2 bases and J by 0 bases, with 7 bases left in between. The CDR3 sequence is 13 residues long. CDR1 DFQATT and CDR2 SNEGSKA come from the germline V gene (reference sequence).

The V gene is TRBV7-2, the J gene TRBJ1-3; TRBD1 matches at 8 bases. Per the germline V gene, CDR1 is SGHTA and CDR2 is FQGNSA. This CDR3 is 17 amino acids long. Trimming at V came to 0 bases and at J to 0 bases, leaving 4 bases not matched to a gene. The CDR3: CASSLAGTGLSGNTIYF. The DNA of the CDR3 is TGTGCCAGCAGCTTAGCGGGGACAGGACTCTCTGGAAACACCATATATTTT.

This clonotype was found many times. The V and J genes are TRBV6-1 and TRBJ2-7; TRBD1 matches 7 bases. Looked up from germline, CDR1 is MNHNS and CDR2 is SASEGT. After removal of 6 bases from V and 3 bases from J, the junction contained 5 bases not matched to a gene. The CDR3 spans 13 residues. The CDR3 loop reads CASRLRDSYEQYF. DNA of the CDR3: TGTGCCAGCAGGCTCCGGGACAGCTACGAGCAGTACTTC.

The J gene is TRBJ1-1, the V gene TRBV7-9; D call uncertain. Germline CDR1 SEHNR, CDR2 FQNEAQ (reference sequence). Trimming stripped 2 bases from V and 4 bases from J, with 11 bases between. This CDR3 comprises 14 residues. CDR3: CASSLFEVGTEAFF. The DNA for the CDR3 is TGTGCCAGCAGCTTATTCGAGGTCGGCACTGAAGCTTTCTTT.

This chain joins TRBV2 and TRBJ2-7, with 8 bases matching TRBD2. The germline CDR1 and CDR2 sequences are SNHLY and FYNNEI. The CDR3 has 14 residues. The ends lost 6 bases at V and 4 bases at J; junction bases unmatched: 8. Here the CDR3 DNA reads TGTGCCAGCAGCGCACTAGCGGCCTTATACGAGCAGTACTTC. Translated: CASSALAALYEQYF.

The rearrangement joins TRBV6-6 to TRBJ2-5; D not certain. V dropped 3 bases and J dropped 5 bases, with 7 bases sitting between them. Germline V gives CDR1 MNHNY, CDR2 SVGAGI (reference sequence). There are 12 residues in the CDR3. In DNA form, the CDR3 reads TGTGCCAGCAGTTATTCGAGGGAGACCCAGTACTTC. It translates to CASSYSRETQYF.

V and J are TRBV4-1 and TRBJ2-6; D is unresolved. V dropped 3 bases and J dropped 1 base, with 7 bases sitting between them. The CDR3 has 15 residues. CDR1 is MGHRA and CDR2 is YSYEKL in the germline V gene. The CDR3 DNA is TGCGCCAGCAGCCATCCGCTGTCTGGGGCCAACGTCCTGACTTTC. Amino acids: CASSHPLSGANVLTF.

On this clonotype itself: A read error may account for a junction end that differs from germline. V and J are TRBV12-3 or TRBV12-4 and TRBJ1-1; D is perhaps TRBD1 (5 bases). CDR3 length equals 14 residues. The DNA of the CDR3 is TGTGCCAGCATTTTAGGAGGGGTGGGGACTGAAGCTTTCTTT. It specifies CASILGGVGTEAFF.

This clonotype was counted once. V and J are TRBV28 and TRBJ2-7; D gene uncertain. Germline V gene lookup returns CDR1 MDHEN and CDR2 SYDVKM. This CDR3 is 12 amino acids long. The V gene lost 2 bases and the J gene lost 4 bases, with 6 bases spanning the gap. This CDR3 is CASSLARYEQYF. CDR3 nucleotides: TGTGCCAGCAGTTTAGCCCGATACGAGCAGTACTTC.

DNA for the CDR3: TGCAGTGCTAGCCCGCTGGGGGACAGGAGCAATCAGCCCCAGCATTTT. Protein product: CSASPLGDRSNQPQHF. This chain joins TRBV20-1 and TRBJ1-5, with 8 bases lining up with TRBD1. The length of the CDR3 is 16 residues. CDR1 is DFQATT and CDR2 is SNEGSKA in the germline V gene (reference sequence). J lost 1 base, V lost 3 bases, and 8 bases had no gene match.

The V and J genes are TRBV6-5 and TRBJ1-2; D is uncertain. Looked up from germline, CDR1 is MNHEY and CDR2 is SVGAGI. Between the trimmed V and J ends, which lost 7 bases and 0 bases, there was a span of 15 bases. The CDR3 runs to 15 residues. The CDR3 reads CASTRTATANYGYTF. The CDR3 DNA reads TGTGCCAGCACCAGGACGGCCACGGCTAACTATGGCTACACCTTC.

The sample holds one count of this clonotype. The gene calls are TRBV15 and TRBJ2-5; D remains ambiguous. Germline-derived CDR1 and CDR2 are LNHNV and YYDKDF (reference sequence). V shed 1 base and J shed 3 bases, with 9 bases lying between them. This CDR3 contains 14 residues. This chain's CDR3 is CATSRVGGEETQYF. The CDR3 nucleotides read TGTGCCACCAGCAGAGTAGGCGGCGAAGAGACCCAGTACTTC.

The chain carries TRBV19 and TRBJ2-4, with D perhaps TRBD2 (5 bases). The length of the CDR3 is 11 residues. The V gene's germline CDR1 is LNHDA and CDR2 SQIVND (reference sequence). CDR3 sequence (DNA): TGTGCTACTAGAGAGGACGACATTCAGTACTTC. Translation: CATREDDIQYF.

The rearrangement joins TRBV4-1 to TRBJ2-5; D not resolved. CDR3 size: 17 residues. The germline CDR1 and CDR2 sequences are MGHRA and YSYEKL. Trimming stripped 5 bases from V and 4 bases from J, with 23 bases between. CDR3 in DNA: TGCGCCAGCAGCACGAAAATACCGGCCCTTTCCTTAGAGACCCAGTACTTC. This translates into CASSTKIPALSLETQYF.

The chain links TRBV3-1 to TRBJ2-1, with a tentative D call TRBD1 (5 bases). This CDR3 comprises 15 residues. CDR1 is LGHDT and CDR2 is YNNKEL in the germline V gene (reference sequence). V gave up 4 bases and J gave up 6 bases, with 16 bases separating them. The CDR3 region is CASSPTWGGINEQFF. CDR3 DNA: TGTGCCAGCAGCCCGACGTGGGGCGGAATCAATGAGCAGTTCTTC.

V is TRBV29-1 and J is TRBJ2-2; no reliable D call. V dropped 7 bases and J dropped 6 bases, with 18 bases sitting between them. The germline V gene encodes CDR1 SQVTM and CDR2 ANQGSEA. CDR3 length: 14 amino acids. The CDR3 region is CSGGFFGRPGELFF. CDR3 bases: TGCAGCGGTGGCTTTTTCGGTCGGCCCGGGGAGCTGTTTTTT.

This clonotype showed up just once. Here the CDR3 DNA reads TGTGCCAGCAGGAACGGACTAGCCGGGGAGCTGTTTTTT. It is translated as CASRNGLAGELFF. The chain joins TRBV12-3 or TRBV12-4 to TRBJ2-2; 7 bases are a match to TRBD2. CDR3 length equals 13 residues. The V and J ends lost 6 bases and 6 bases, in that order; junction bases with no gene match: 4.

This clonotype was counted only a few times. The CDR3 here is CATSDAGTGAYEQYF. The CDR3 nucleotides read TGTGCCACCAGTGACGCCGGGACGGGGGCCTACGAGCAGTACTTC. The chain employs TRBV24-1 and TRBJ2-7; possible D gene TRBD2, 6 bases. This CDR3 has 15 amino acids. CDR1 KGHDR and CDR2 SFDVKD come from the germline V gene. Trimming shortened V by 4 bases and J by 2 bases, and 14 bases separated the two germline ends.

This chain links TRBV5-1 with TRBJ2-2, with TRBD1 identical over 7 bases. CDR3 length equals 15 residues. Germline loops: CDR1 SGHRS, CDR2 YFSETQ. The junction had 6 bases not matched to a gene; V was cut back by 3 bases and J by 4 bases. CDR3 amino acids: CASSSSGQTTGELFF. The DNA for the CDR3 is TGCGCCAGCAGCTCCTCGGGACAGACCACCGGGGAGCTGTTTTTT.

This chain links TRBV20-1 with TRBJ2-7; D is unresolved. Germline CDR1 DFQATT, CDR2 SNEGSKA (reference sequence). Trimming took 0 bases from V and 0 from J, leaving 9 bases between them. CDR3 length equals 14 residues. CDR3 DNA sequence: TGCAGTGCTAGAGACACCCGCTTCTCCTACGAGCAGTACTTC. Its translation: CSARDTRFSYEQYF.

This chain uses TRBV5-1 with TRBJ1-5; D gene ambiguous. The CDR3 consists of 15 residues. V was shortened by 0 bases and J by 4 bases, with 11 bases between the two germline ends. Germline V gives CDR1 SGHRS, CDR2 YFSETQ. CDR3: CASSLEGGWNQPQHF. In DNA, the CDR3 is TGCGCCAGCAGCTTGGAAGGAGGATGGAATCAGCCCCAGCATTTT.

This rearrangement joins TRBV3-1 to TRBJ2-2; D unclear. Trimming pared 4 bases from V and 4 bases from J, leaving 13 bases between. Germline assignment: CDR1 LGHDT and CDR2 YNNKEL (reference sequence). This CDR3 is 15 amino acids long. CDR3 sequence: CASSPVGQITGELFF. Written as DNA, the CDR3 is TGTGCCAGCAGCCCTGTTGGGCAGATCACCGGGGAGCTGTTTTTT.

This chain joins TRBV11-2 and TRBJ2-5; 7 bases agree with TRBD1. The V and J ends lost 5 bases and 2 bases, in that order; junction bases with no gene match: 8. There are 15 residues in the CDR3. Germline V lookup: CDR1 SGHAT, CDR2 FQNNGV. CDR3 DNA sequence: TGTGCCAGCAGCGCCCTATCGGGACAGCAAGAGACCCAGTACTTC. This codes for CASSALSGQQETQYF.